The 10 T cell receptor beta chains presented below share a single source sample, sequenced in a study of graft-versus-host responses after intestinal transplantation. Method: immunoSEQ multiplex PCR; TCRdb's copy keeps in-frame clones and lacks some. Of about 120,000 clones listed, 85% to 95% are singletons. These TCRs' antigens remain unknown. Sequencing used unstimulated CD8+ T cells sorted from spleen or lymph node cells, obtained before intestinal transplant. The source is a human donor who received an intestinal transplant.

The V gene is TRBV29-1, the J gene TRBJ2-1; 8 bases agree with TRBD1. The trim removed 1 base at V and 4 bases at J, leaving 3 bases unmatched. Germline V lookup: CDR1 SQVTM, CDR2 ANQGSEA. This CDR3 is built from 14 residues. CDR3: CSVEGQGSYNEQFF. The CDR3, as DNA: TGCAGCGTTGAAGGACAGGGGTCGTACAATGAGCAGTTCTTC.

The CDR3 DNA is TGTGCCAGCAGCTCAAGCCCAGGGGGCAACACTGAAGCTTTCTTT. The encoded protein is CASSSSPGGNTEAFF. The rearrangement joins TRBV7-6 to TRBJ1-1, with 8 bases aligning to TRBD1. CDR1 SGHVS and CDR2 FNYEAQ come from the germline V gene. V lost 4 bases, J lost 2 bases, and 6 bases stayed unmatched. The CDR3 spans 15 residues.

This clone has more than one count but fewer than ten. The chain employs TRBV6-5 and TRBJ2-7, with TRBD1 identical over 9 bases. The V and J ends lost 1 base and 2 bases, in that order; junction bases with no gene match: 3. This CDR3 contains 15 residues. Germline CDR1 reads MNHEY; CDR2 reads SVGAGI. The CDR3 reads CASSYFRDRAYEQYF. The CDR3 DNA is TGTGCCAGCAGTTACTTCCGGGACAGGGCCTACGAGCAGTACTTC.

This chain links TRBV1 with TRBJ1-4. TRBV1 is annotated as a pseudogene. This CDR3 has 15 amino acids. In DNA form, the CDR3 reads TGCACCAGCAGCCACCACGGTCCAACAAATGAAAAACTGTTTTTT. Its protein product is CTSSHHGPTNEKLFF.

The CDR3 loop is CASSLGPDGHPDNEQFF. The CDR3 DNA reads as TGTGCCAGCAGCTTGGGGCCGGATGGCCACCCTGACAATGAGCAGTTCTTC. The rearrangement links TRBV7-9 to TRBJ2-1; weak D call: TRBD1 (5 bases). Between the trimmed V and J ends, which lost 3 bases and 5 bases, there was a span of 20 bases. Germline V gene lookup returns CDR1 SEHNR and CDR2 FQNEAQ (reference sequence). The CDR3 consists of 17 residues.

The V and J genes are TRBV11-2 and TRBJ2-7; TRBD1 agrees at 7 bases. Germline V CDR1 and CDR2: SGHAT, FQNNGV. Losses at the gene ends were 3 bases for V and 3 bases for J; bases not matched to a gene: 8. The CDR3 extends over 15 amino acids. CDR3 coding DNA: TGTGCCAGCAGCTTTTCAGGGACAGACATCTACGAGCAGTACTTC. It translates to CASSFSGTDIYEQYF.

With respect to this clone: In the same sample, other DNA sequences code for this CDR3. This chain connects TRBV9 to TRBJ2-7; 9 bases agree with TRBD1. CDR3 size: 15 residues. Germline assignment: CDR1 SGDLS and CDR2 YYNGEE. Unmatched junction bases numbered 3, after V lost 0 bases and J lost 2 bases. The CDR3 protein is CASSVAGQGAYEQYF. The DNA for the CDR3 is TGTGCCAGCAGCGTAGCGGGACAGGGTGCCTACGAGCAGTACTTC. Supplemented by reference TRBV9 and TRBJ2-7, the full variable domain reads DSGVTQTPKHLITATGQRVTLRCSPRSGDLSVYWYQQSLDQGLQFLIQYYNGEERAKGNILERFSAQQFPDLHSELNLSSLELGDSALYFCASSVAGQGAYEQYFGPGTRLTVT.

The V call is TRBV7-8, the J call TRBJ1-6; TRBD1 matches at 8 bases. The CDR3 totals 16 residues. V was clipped by 2 bases and J by 4 bases; unmatched bases: 4. CDR1 is SGHVS and CDR2 is FQNEAQ in the germline V gene. CDR3 nucleotide sequence: TGTGCCAGCAGCTTACCGGACAGGGTATATAATTCACCCCTCCACTTT. Residues: CASSLPDRVYNSPLHF.

The chain couples TRBV4-2 to TRBJ2-1; TRBD2 aligns across 10 bases. The CDR3 is 16 amino acids. CDR1 is LGHNA, CDR2 YNFKEQ, per germline. The junction had 7 bases not matched to a gene; V was cut back by 0 bases and J by 8 bases. CDR3 in DNA: TGTGCCAGCAGCCAAGAAGCCCCAGCGGGAGGGGATGAGCAGTTCTTC. Translating it yields CASSQEAPAGGDEQFF.

The chain uses TRBV29-1 and TRBJ2-7, with D unresolved. Germline V CDR1 and CDR2: SQVTM, ANQGSEA. CDR3 size: 12 residues. V lost 3 bases, J lost 2 bases, and 8 bases lay in between. The CDR3 DNA reads TGCAGCGTTGAGCACGGTGCCTACGAGCAGTACTTC. Its protein product is CSVEHGAYEQYF.